The following is a T cell receptor (beta chain) sequence with its context. V lost 4 bases, J lost 7 bases, and 14 bases lay in between. Germline V gene lookup returns CDR1 MGHRA and CDR2 YSYEKL. The CDR3 spans 14 residues. Patients were all untreated before their thyroid surgery. Using MiXCR, TCRdb reanalyzed the PCR reads. The sample shows around 7,000 clones, roughly a third of them seen only once. The sample is drawn from a study of metastatic and nonmetastatic thyroid tumors. For the study at large: Repertoires from malignant and benign thyroid patients were compared across blood and tumor or nodule tissue.

Sequenced material: adjacent normal tissue. The V gene is TRBV4-1, the J gene TRBJ2-1, with unresolved D. The receptor comes from a female donor with papillary thyroid cancer or a benign thyroid nodule (not recorded which). Some clones in this sample may be carry-over from other donors' samples. This CDR3 is CASSRVGLRNEQFF. CDR3 sequence (DNA): TGCGCCAGCAGCCGGGTGGGGTTAAGGAATGAGCAGTTCTTC.